These T cell receptor beta chains were read from a single sample in a study of blood T cell repertoires in COVID-19. Measured with immunoSEQ multiplex PCR; TCRdb has only the in-frame clones, and not every one. The sample yields roughly 290,000 clones, around 90% seen once. The sample comprised PBMCs or T cells enriched from blood (not recorded which). The receptors stem from a woman aged 40 to 49 who had recovered from COVID-19. Both conserved end residues are part of each CDR3. The order of the fields is clone size, V gene, J gene, D gene, CDR3 DNA, CDR3 protein. D genes are given only for firm matches. The size field is filled for only some rows; it gives once, few, many or a size class.

few	TRBV2	TRBJ2-7	.	TGTGCCAGCTCACGAGATATAGACGAGCAGTACTTC	CASSRDIDEQYF
.	TRBV18	TRBJ2-5	TRBD2	TGTGCCAGCTCACCCCTCGGACTAGCGGGGGGCCAACAAGAGACCCAGTACTTC	CASSPLGLAGGQQETQYF
.	TRBV5-6	TRBJ1-2	.	TGTGCCAGCCGACTGGGGACAAACAGCTACACCTTC	CASRLGTNSYTF
.	TRBV5-1	TRBJ2-3	TRBD2	TGCGCCAGCAGCCGAAGCGGGAGGGCCGAAATTAGCACAGATACGCAGTATTTT	CASSRSGRAEISTDTQYF
.	TRBV4-1	TRBJ1-3	.	TGCGCCAGCAGCCAAGAGGGGGCCCCTCCTGGAAACACCATATATTTT	CASSQEGAPPGNTIYF
.	TRBV5-1	TRBJ2-3	TRBD2	TGCGCCAGCAGCTTCCTAGCGGGGGGCACAGATACGCAGTATTTT	CASSFLAGGTDTQYF
.	TRBV7-9	TRBJ1-1	.	TGTGCCAGCAGCTCAACAGGGCGAAGCACTGAAGCTTTCTTT	CASSSTGRSTEAFF
.	TRBV5-1	TRBJ2-5	TRBD2	TGCGCCAGCAGCTTCGCACCGGGACTAGCGGGAGGGGGACAAGAGACCCAGTACTTC	CASSFAPGLAGGGQETQYF
once	TRBV2	TRBJ1-6	.	TGTGCCAGCAGTTTGACAGGACCACCCCTCCACTTT	CASSLTGPPLHF
many	TRBV6-1	TRBJ1-2	.	TGTGCCAGCAGTGAAGAAGTCACTCTGAAATCTAACTATGGCTACACCTTC	CASSEEVTLKSNYGYTF
.	TRBV5-1	TRBJ1-4	.	TGCGCCAGCAGCTTGTTGGGGCCTGCAACTAATGAAAAACTGTTTTTT	CASSLLGPATNEKLFF
once	TRBV3-1/TRBV3-2	TRBJ2-7	.	TGTGCCAAAGGGGCTAAGGGGAACGAGCAGTACTTC	CAKGAKGNEQYF
once	TRBV6-5	TRBJ1-2	.	TGTGCCAGCACCGGGGCCATGGGGAGGGATGGCTACACCTTC	CASTGAMGRDGYTF
.	TRBV5-1	TRBJ1-1	TRBD1	TGCGCCAGCAGCCCGGACAGGGATGGCACTGAAGCTTTCTTT	CASSPDRDGTEAFF
.	TRBV7-2	TRBJ1-2	.	TGTGCCAGCAGCTTTGGAGGGGCCTCTCTGAGGGGCTACACCTTC	CASSFGGASLRGYTF
once	TRBV5-1	TRBJ2-2	.	TGCGCCAGCAGCCTGAGGTGGGGGGTGAACACCGGGGAGCTGTTTTTT	CASSLRWGVNTGELFF
.	TRBV6-5	TRBJ1-3	TRBD1	TGTGCCAGCAGTTACAACAGGGGCAACACCATATATTTT	CASSYNRGNTIYF
.	TRBV27	TRBJ1-2	TRBD1	TGTGCCAGCAGTTTAGACAGGACAGGGGGATGGTATGGCTACACCTTC	CASSLDRTGGWYGYTF
once	TRBV5-1	TRBJ2-3	.	TGCGCCTCTGGAGCGGAAGCCACAGATACGCAGTATTTT	CASGAEATDTQYF
.	TRBV5-1	TRBJ2-5	TRBD1	TGCGCCAGCAGCCGCACCGGGACAGGGGACGAGACCCAGTACTTC	CASSRTGTGDETQYF
few	TRBV18	TRBJ2-1	TRBD2	TGTGCCAGCTCACCATCGGCGGGAGGGAGGCAGTTCTTC	CASSPSAGGRQFF
.	TRBV7-2	TRBJ2-3	.	TGTGCCAGCAGCTTTGGGGAGAGTGCAGATACGCAGTATTTT	CASSFGESADTQYF
.	TRBV5-5	TRBJ2-3	TRBD2	TGTGCCAGCAGCTGGGGGGGATTCATGAGCACAGATACGCAGTATTTT	CASSWGGFMSTDTQYF
.	TRBV19	TRBJ2-3	.	TGTGCCAGTAGCCAAGGGGTATTCACAGATACGCAGTATTTT	CASSQGVFTDTQYF
.	TRBV9	TRBJ2-2	TRBD1	TGTGCCCGAACCGACAGGGCGTCCGGGGAGCTGTTTTTT	CARTDRASGELFF
.	TRBV12-3/TRBV12-4	TRBJ1-2	TRBD1	TGTGCCAGCAGACAGGGACAGGATGCTGGCTACACCTTC	CASRQGQDAGYTF
.	TRBV5-1	TRBJ1-2	.	TGCGCCAGCAGCGAGGCAGGGGTGGACTATGGCTACACCTTC	CASSEAGVDYGYTF
.	TRBV25-1	TRBJ1-1	TRBD1	TGTGCCAGCAGTGGTTACAGGGGGATGAACACTGAAGCTTTCTTT	CASSGYRGMNTEAFF
.	TRBV7-2	TRBJ2-1	TRBD1	TGTGCCAGCAGCGCCCGCAGGGACAGGGGCAATGAGCAGTTCTTC	CASSARRDRGNEQFF
.	TRBV30	TRBJ1-5	TRBD1	TGTGCCTGGGGGGACAGCAACTTCAATCAGCCCCAGCATTTT	CAWGDSNFNQPQHF
.	TRBV28	TRBJ1-2	.	TGTGCCAGCAGAGTCTCAGGGGACTATGGCTACACCTTC	CASRVSGDYGYTF
.	TRBV11-2	TRBJ1-2	TRBD1	TGTGCCAGCAGCCCGGGACAGGGACATGGCTACACCTTC	CASSPGQGHGYTF
.	TRBV6-2/TRBV6-3	TRBJ1-2	.	TGTGCCAGCAGCCCCCGGGGGGGGCATGGCTACACCTTC	CASSPRGGHGYTF
.	TRBV7-3	TRBJ2-7	TRBD2	TGTGCCAGCAGCGCGGGAGGATTAGAAGAGCAGTACTTC	CASSAGGLEEQYF
.	TRBV6-2/TRBV6-3	TRBJ2-3	.	TGTGCCAGCAGTTACTCGGCGGCTAGGAAAACTAGCACAGATACGCAGTATTTT	CASSYSAARKTSTDTQYF
once	TRBV4-1	TRBJ1-2	.	TGCGCCAGCAGATTAAGGGAGAGCTATGGCTACACCTTC	CASRLRESYGYTF
.	TRBV4-2	TRBJ2-2	.	TGTGCCAGCAGCCTGGAATCGAGGTGGACTACTTCGAACACCGGGGAGCTGTTTTTT	CASSLESRWTTSNTGELFF
.	TRBV2	TRBJ2-2	TRBD2	TGTGCCAGCAAGCAGCGGGGGGCGGTAGCCGGGGAGCTGTTTTTT	CASKQRGAVAGELFF
.	TRBV11-1	TRBJ2-1	.	TGTGCCAGCAGCCCCAGGGGAAATTACAATGAGCAGTTCTTC	CASSPRGNYNEQFF
.	TRBV5-1	TRBJ2-7	.	TGCGCCAGCAGCCCACCAGGACAAGTCTACGAGCAGTACTTC	CASSPPGQVYEQYF
few	TRBV11-1	TRBJ2-3	TRBD2	TGTGCCAGCAGCTTCCTAGCGGGGGAGAGCACAGATACGCAGTATTTT	CASSFLAGESTDTQYF
.	TRBV4-2	TRBJ2-7	.	TGTGCCAGCAGCCAAGACGAGACACGGTACGAGCAGTACTTC	CASSQDETRYEQYF
.	TRBV6-5	TRBJ2-5	TRBD2	TGTGCCAGCAGTTCAATAGCGGGAGGGTCCCAAGAGACCCAGTACTTC	CASSSIAGGSQETQYF